This is a list of T cell receptor beta chains from one sample in a study of blood T cells in healthy people across ages. MiXCR was run by TCRdb on the 5' RACE reads, yielding one entry per CDR3 protein. The table lists around 1,800,000 distinct CDR3 sequences, roughly 43% of them singletons. Source material: blood. Receptors were obtained from a human donor in good health. The CDR3 runs from the conserved cysteine through the conserved F or W. A D gene is named only where the DNA matches it firmly. Expanded clones get a size class; other rows say once, few or many, or leave the size out.

j_gene: TRBJ1-5
v_gene: TRBV7-2
d_gene: .
abundance: .
CDR3aa: CASSLGAAGNQPQHF
CDR3nt: TGTGCCAGCAGCTTAGGGGCCGCTGGGAATCAGCCCCAGCATTTT

j_gene: TRBJ2-1
v_gene: TRBV6-5
d_gene: .
abundance: few
CDR3aa: CASSPGLGNEQFF
CDR3nt: TGTGCCAGCAGTCCCGGACTGGGGAATGAGCAGTTCTTC

j_gene: TRBJ1-5
v_gene: TRBV6-5
d_gene: .
abundance: few
CDR3aa: CASSHYTGPGESGNQPQHF
CDR3nt: TGTGCCAGCAGTCACTACACAGGGCCCGGGGAGAGTGGCAATCAGCCCCAGCATTTT

j_gene: TRBJ1-2
v_gene: TRBV29-1
d_gene: .
abundance: few
CDR3aa: CSVQQGSGYGYTF
CDR3nt: TGCAGCGTTCAACAGGGAAGTGGCTATGGCTACACCTTC

j_gene: TRBJ2-3
v_gene: TRBV4-2
d_gene: .
abundance: .
CDR3aa: CASSRLSRPVGGTDTQYF
CDR3nt: TGTGCCAGCAGCCGATTGTCACGGCCAGTGGGGGGCACAGATACGCAGTATTTT

j_gene: TRBJ1-2
v_gene: TRBV20-1
d_gene: .
abundance: many
CDR3aa: CSARDFIDPYYGYTF
CDR3nt: TGCAGTGCTAGAGATTTTATCGACCCTTACTATGGCTACACCTTC

j_gene: TRBJ2-5
v_gene: TRBV7-2
d_gene: .
abundance: many
CDR3aa: CASSLRVGSETQYF
CDR3nt: TGTGCCAGCAGCTTAAGGGTGGGTTCGGAGACCCAGTACTTC

j_gene: TRBJ1-1
v_gene: TRBV7-2
d_gene: TRBD1
abundance: few
CDR3aa: CASSLVGQTEAFF
CDR3nt: TGTGCCAGCAGCTTAGTGGGACAGACTGAAGCTTTCTTT

j_gene: TRBJ2-1
v_gene: TRBV7-2
d_gene: TRBD2
abundance: .
CDR3aa: CASSSRRGGFGEQFF
CDR3nt: TGTGCCAGCAGCTCCCGGCGGGGGGGCTTTGGTGAGCAGTTCTTC

j_gene: TRBJ2-7
v_gene: TRBV12-3/TRBV12-4
d_gene: .
abundance: few
CDR3aa: CASSLTFEGGWPSEQYF
CDR3nt: TGTGCCAGCAGCCTGACTTTTGAGGGGGGGTGGCCTTCCGAGCAGTACTTC

j_gene: TRBJ2-5
v_gene: TRBV20-1
d_gene: .
abundance: few
CDR3aa: CSAIGVTETQYF
CDR3nt: TGCAGTGCTATTGGGGTAACAGAGACCCAGTACTTC

j_gene: TRBJ2-5
v_gene: TRBV4-3
d_gene: .
abundance: .
CDR3aa: CASSQDGLGQTQYF
CDR3nt: TGCGCCAGCAGCCAAGATGGATTGGGGCAGACCCAGTACTTC

j_gene: TRBJ1-2
v_gene: TRBV6-2/TRBV6-3
d_gene: TRBD1
abundance: few
CDR3aa: CASRDRGLQGYTF
CDR3nt: TGTGCCAGCAGGGACAGGGGGCTCCAAGGCTACACCTTC

j_gene: TRBJ1-4
v_gene: TRBV4-3
d_gene: .
abundance: .
CDR3aa: CASSPLYSVTNEKLFF
CDR3nt: TGCGCCAGCAGCCCGCTATACAGCGTAACTAATGAAAAACTGTTTTTT

j_gene: TRBJ2-7
v_gene: TRBV20-1
d_gene: TRBD1
abundance: few
CDR3aa: CSAAGGRDEQYF
CDR3nt: TGCAGTGCCGCAGGGGGTCGCGACGAGCAGTACTTC

j_gene: TRBJ2-6
v_gene: TRBV25-1
d_gene: TRBD1
abundance: .
CDR3aa: CASTGTGGTGANVLTF
CDR3nt: TGTGCCAGCACCGGGACAGGAGGAACTGGGGCCAACGTCCTGACTTTC

j_gene: TRBJ1-2
v_gene: TRBV12-3/TRBV12-4
d_gene: TRBD1
abundance: once
CDR3aa: CATQTGVFIGYTF
CDR3nt: TGTGCCACCCAGACAGGGGTATTCATCGGCTACACCTTC

j_gene: TRBJ2-7
v_gene: TRBV7-9
d_gene: TRBD2
abundance: many
CDR3aa: CASRIAGASYEQYF
CDR3nt: TGTGCCAGCAGAATAGCGGGGGCGTCCTACGAGCAGTACTTC

j_gene: TRBJ2-4
v_gene: TRBV7-8
d_gene: .
abundance: .
CDR3aa: CASSLGQSYKQYF
CDR3nt: TGTGCCAGCAGCTTAGGGCAGAGCTACAAGCAGTACTTC

j_gene: TRBJ2-7
v_gene: TRBV7-9
d_gene: .
abundance: .
CDR3aa: CASSLLWASGAGEQYF
CDR3nt: TGTGCCAGCAGCTTACTCTGGGCCTCGGGGGCGGGTGAGCAGTACTTC

j_gene: TRBJ2-2
v_gene: TRBV5-1
d_gene: TRBD2
abundance: .
CDR3aa: CASSLAGALNTGELFF
CDR3nt: TGCGCCAGCAGCTTAGCGGGGGCCTTGAACACCGGGGAGCTGTTTTTT

j_gene: TRBJ2-3
v_gene: TRBV9
d_gene: .
abundance: .
CDR3aa: CASGLGGVGTDTQYF
CDR3nt: TGTGCCAGCGGCCTAGGGGGGGTTGGCACAGATACGCAGTATTTT

j_gene: TRBJ1-5
v_gene: TRBV6-5
d_gene: .
abundance: .
CDR3aa: CASSPEGGGNQPQHF
CDR3nt: TGTGCCAGCAGCCCCGAGGGGGGTGGCAATCAGCCCCAGCATTTT

j_gene: TRBJ1-5
v_gene: TRBV5-8
d_gene: TRBD1
abundance: few
CDR3aa: CASSLETGTWDQPQHF
CDR3nt: TGTGCCAGCAGCTTGGAGACAGGGACATGGGATCAGCCCCAGCATTTT

j_gene: TRBJ2-5
v_gene: TRBV6-5
d_gene: TRBD2
abundance: .
CDR3aa: CTSSYSKRGGEETQYF
CDR3nt: TGTACCAGCAGTTACTCGAAGCGGGGGGGAGAAGAGACCCAGTACTTC

j_gene: TRBJ2-1
v_gene: TRBV20-1
d_gene: TRBD1
abundance: few
CDR3aa: CSALDRGNVNEQFF
CDR3nt: TGCAGTGCTTTAGACAGGGGCAACGTTAATGAGCAGTTCTTC

j_gene: TRBJ2-5
v_gene: TRBV6-2/TRBV6-3
d_gene: .
abundance: few
CDR3aa: CASSRRRQFQETQYF
CDR3nt: TGTGCCAGCAGTCGCAGACGACAGTTCCAAGAGACCCAGTACTTC

j_gene: TRBJ1-6
v_gene: TRBV28
d_gene: .
abundance: .
CDR3aa: CASSSPPAASSYNSPLHF
CDR3nt: TGTGCCAGCAGTTCCCCCCCGGCAGCGAGCTCCTATAATTCACCCCTCCACTTT

j_gene: TRBJ1-2
v_gene: TRBV12-3/TRBV12-4
d_gene: TRBD1
abundance: few
CDR3aa: CASSSREGANYGYTF
CDR3nt: TGTGCCAGCAGCTCCCGGGAGGGGGCCAACTATGGCTACACCTTC

j_gene: TRBJ2-5
v_gene: TRBV9
d_gene: TRBD2
abundance: few
CDR3aa: CASGLAGGQQETQYF
CDR3nt: TGTGCCAGCGGGCTAGCGGGGGGGCAACAAGAGACCCAGTACTTC

j_gene: TRBJ2-3
v_gene: TRBV29-1
d_gene: .
abundance: .
CDR3aa: CSVGSGRGTQYF
CDR3nt: TGCAGCGTCGGGTCCGGGAGAGGTACGCAGTATTTT

j_gene: TRBJ1-4
v_gene: TRBV5-4
d_gene: TRBD1
abundance: .
CDR3aa: CASSPPGQGDEKLFF
CDR3nt: TGTGCCAGCAGCCCCCCGGGACAGGGTGATGAAAAACTGTTTTTT

j_gene: TRBJ2-5
v_gene: TRBV10-3
d_gene: .
abundance: .
CDR3aa: CAISELKGSGETQYF
CDR3nt: TGTGCCATCAGTGAGTTAAAGGGGAGCGGCGAGACCCAGTACTTC

j_gene: TRBJ2-7
v_gene: TRBV7-2
d_gene: TRBD2
abundance: few
CDR3aa: CASRNSGGVDEQYF
CDR3nt: TGTGCCAGCAGAAACAGCGGGGGGGTTGACGAGCAGTACTTC

j_gene: TRBJ1-2
v_gene: TRBV6-2/TRBV6-3
d_gene: .
abundance: .
CDR3aa: CASSRIDTDSPYGYTF
CDR3nt: TGTGCCAGCAGCCGAATCGACACGGACAGTCCCTATGGCTACACCTTC

j_gene: TRBJ1-2
v_gene: TRBV3-1
d_gene: .
abundance: few
CDR3aa: CASRRDAGYTF
CDR3nt: TGTGCCAGCAGGAGGGACGCTGGCTACACCTTC

j_gene: TRBJ2-7
v_gene: TRBV20-1
d_gene: .
abundance: many
CDR3aa: CSARGDSYEQYF
CDR3nt: TGCAGTGCTCGGGGCGACAGTTACGAGCAGTACTTC

j_gene: TRBJ2-6
v_gene: TRBV15
d_gene: .
abundance: .
CDR3aa: CATSIDTGANVLTF
CDR3nt: TGTGCCACCAGTATTGATACTGGGGCCAACGTCCTGACTTTC

j_gene: TRBJ1-5
v_gene: TRBV20-1
d_gene: .
abundance: .
CDR3aa: CSAKGGAPYSNQPQHF
CDR3nt: TGCAGTGCTAAAGGCGGGGCCCCTTATAGCAATCAGCCCCAGCATTTT